These 17 T cell receptor beta chains were all obtained from the same sample, sequenced in a study of T cell responses to AZD1222 COVID-19 vaccine. Profiled with immunoSEQ multiplex PCR; TCRdb holds only in-frame clones, not every one. The sample includes under 140,000 clones, about 85% of them seen just once. The starting material was peripheral blood, obtained on day 0 of AZD1222 vaccination. The source is an adult in good health.

V is TRBV21-1 and J is TRBJ2-7. TRBV21-1 has pseudogene status. CDR3 length: 17 residues. DNA of the CDR3: TGTGCCAGCAGCATTCGGACGGACCGCTCGAGCTCCTACGAGCAGTACTTC. This translates into CASSIRTDRSSSYEQYF.

The CDR3 is CASSVGGQGTSGEQYF. In DNA, the CDR3 is TGTGCCAGCAGCGTAGGGGGACAGGGAACGTCTGGAGAGCAGTACTTC. V usage is TRBV9 and J usage is TRBJ2-7; 9 bases align to TRBD1. In germline, CDR1 is SGDLS, CDR2 YYNGEE. With 0 bases clipped from V and 7 bases from J, the junction kept 11 bases outside the gene matches. CDR3 length equals 16 residues.

CDR3 bases: TGTGCCAGCAGCTCTTCAAGGGACAATCAGCCCCAGCATTTT. This codes for CASSSSRDNQPQHF. This sequence joins TRBV5-4 and TRBJ1-5; unclear D gene. V lost 3 bases and J 3 bases, leaving 10 bases between the germline ends. Germline CDR1 and CDR2: SGHNT and YYREEE (reference sequence). This CDR3 is 14 amino acids long.

The chain recombines TRBV6-5 with TRBJ1-1; no reliable D call. The germline CDR1 and CDR2 sequences are MNHEY and SVGAGI. Between the trimmed V and J ends, which lost 2 bases and 1 base, there was a span of 11 bases. The CDR3 consists of 15 residues. The CDR3 sequence is CASSYPGSRNTEAFF. Written as DNA, the CDR3 is TGTGCCAGCAGTTACCCGGGGAGCCGGAACACTGAAGCTTTCTTT.

The genes are TRBV27 and TRBJ2-7; a weak D match, TRBD2 (6 bases). The CDR3 totals 15 residues. V lost 5 bases, J lost 2 bases, and 16 bases lay in between. In germline, CDR1 is MNHEY, CDR2 SMNVEV (reference sequence). The CDR3 region is CASSPPLSGPYEQYF. CDR3 DNA sequence: TGTGCCAGCAGTCCCCCCCTAAGCGGGCCCTACGAGCAGTACTTC.

The J gene is TRBJ1-2, the V gene TRBV28; tentative D call: TRBD1 (5 bases). Trimming left V 6 bases short and J 5 bases short, with 10 bases between. CDR3 length: 12 amino acids. Germline lookup yields CDR1 MDHEN and CDR2 SYDVKM. The DNA for the CDR3 is TGTGCCAGCAGGCTTCAGGGATATGGCTACACCTTC. This translates into CASRLQGYGYTF.

The rearrangement uses TRBV9 and TRBJ1-3; D remains ambiguous. Trimming shortened V by 1 base and J by 0 bases, and 11 bases separated the two germline ends. Germline CDR1 reads SGDLS; CDR2 reads YYNGEE. The CDR3 sequence is 16 residues long. The CDR3 DNA sequence: TGTGCCAGCAGCGTACAAGACACCTTCTCTGGAAACACCATATATTTT. This sequence encodes CASSVQDTFSGNTIYF.

The rearrangement joins TRBV6-5 to TRBJ1-2; D not resolved. Germline assignment: CDR1 MNHEY and CDR2 SVGAGI. V gave up 6 bases and J gave up 9 bases, with 20 bases separating them. The CDR3 length is 14 residues. Written as DNA, the CDR3 is TGTGCCAGCAGCTCAGGCACGGCGACCGGCAGCTACACCTTC. Translated, it gives CASSSGTATGSYTF.

The chain is built from TRBV24-1 and TRBJ1-3; 8 bases are a match to TRBD1. This CDR3 spans 21 amino acids. J was trimmed by 0 bases and V by 2 bases; bases with no gene match: 17. Per the germline V gene, CDR1 is KGHDR and CDR2 is SFDVKD. The CDR3 nucleotides read TGTGCCACCAGTGATTCAGGGGGGCGCGGGACAGGTAATCTCTCTGGAAACACCATATATTTT. Encoded protein: CATSDSGGRGTGNLSGNTIYF.

Only a few counts were recorded for this clone. V is TRBV19 and J is TRBJ1-1; D is uncertain. CDR1 and CDR2 from the germline V gene are LNHDA and SQIVND (reference sequence). V was cut by 3 bases and J by 1 base, with 6 bases left in between. The CDR3 spans 13 residues. Written as DNA, the CDR3 is TGTGCCAGTAGTATTTGGGAGAACACTGAAGCTTTCTTT. It is translated as CASSIWENTEAFF.

The rearrangement links TRBV12-3 or TRBV12-4 to TRBJ2-7, with 7 nucleotides matching TRBD2. The CDR3 is 13 residues long. After removal of 5 bases from V and 6 bases from J, the junction contained 7 bases not matched to a gene. The CDR3 DNA sequence: TGTGCCAGCAGTCCCTCTACTAGCGTCGAGCAGTACTTC. It is translated as CASSPSTSVEQYF.

Comment on this clone: Other DNA sequences in the sample encode the same CDR3. The chain carries TRBV10-3 and TRBJ1-2, with no clear D. With 3 bases removed from V and 3 bases from J, the gap between germline ends came to 8 bases. This CDR3 spans 13 amino acids. Germline V gene lookup returns CDR1 ENHRY and CDR2 SYGVKD. In DNA form, the CDR3 reads TGTGCCATCAGTGACGAGGGTGACTATGGCTACACCTTC. It is translated as CAISDEGDYGYTF.

J is TRBJ1-5 and V is TRBV2, with D perhaps matching TRBD1 (5 bases). V gave up 3 bases and J gave up 0 bases, with 9 bases separating them. From germline, CDR1 is SNHLY and CDR2 FYNNEI. CDR3 length: 15 residues. The CDR3 DNA follows: TGTGCCAGCAGTGACACAGGCAATAGCAATCAGCCCCAGCATTTT. This sequence encodes CASSDTGNSNQPQHF.

The chain joins TRBV18 to TRBJ1-1; D remains ambiguous. V dropped 1 base and J dropped 2 bases, with 8 bases sitting between them. The CDR3 is 14 residues long. Germline V gene sequence: CDR1 KGHSH, CDR2 LQKENI. CDR3 nucleotide sequence: TGTGCCAGCTCACCACAAGGTTTTAACACTGAAGCTTTCTTT. It is translated as CASSPQGFNTEAFF.

This clone was seen once. CDR3 sequence (DNA): TGTGCCAGCAGCATGACGGGAACTGAAGCTTTCTTT. Its translation is CASSMTGTEAFF. The J gene is TRBJ1-1, the V gene TRBV27, with no clear D. Trimming cost V 6 bases and J 5 bases, with 10 bases left between them. The length of the CDR3 is 12 residues. The V gene's germline CDR1 is MNHEY and CDR2 SMNVEV (reference sequence).

The J gene is TRBJ2-3, the V gene TRBV5-1; TRBD2 aligns across 7 bases. The CDR3 is 15 amino acids. The V gene end was trimmed by 7 bases and the J gene end by 3 bases; junction bases not matched to a gene: 11. The germline V gene encodes CDR1 SGHRS and CDR2 YFSETQ. The CDR3 nucleotides read TGCGCCAGCGGCGGGGAGGGAGTTAGGACAGATACGCAGTATTTT. Protein sequence: CASGGEGVRTDTQYF.

This chain joins TRBV19 and TRBJ2-2; tentative D call: TRBD1 (6 bases). This CDR3 has 14 residues. V was trimmed by 7 bases and J by 3 bases, leaving 12 bases between them. Germline CDR1 LNHDA, CDR2 SQIVND (reference sequence). The CDR3 sequence is CASKPGQDTGELFF. CDR3 in DNA: TGTGCCAGTAAGCCGGGACAAGACACCGGGGAGCTGTTTTTT. Combining the CDR3 with reference TRBV19 and TRBJ2-2 gives the whole variable domain DGGITQSPKYLFRKEGQNVTLSCEQNLNHDAMYWYRQDPGQGLRLIYYSQIVNDFQKGDIAEGYSVSREKKESFPLTVTSAQKNPTAFYLCASKPGQDTGELFFGEGSRLTVL.